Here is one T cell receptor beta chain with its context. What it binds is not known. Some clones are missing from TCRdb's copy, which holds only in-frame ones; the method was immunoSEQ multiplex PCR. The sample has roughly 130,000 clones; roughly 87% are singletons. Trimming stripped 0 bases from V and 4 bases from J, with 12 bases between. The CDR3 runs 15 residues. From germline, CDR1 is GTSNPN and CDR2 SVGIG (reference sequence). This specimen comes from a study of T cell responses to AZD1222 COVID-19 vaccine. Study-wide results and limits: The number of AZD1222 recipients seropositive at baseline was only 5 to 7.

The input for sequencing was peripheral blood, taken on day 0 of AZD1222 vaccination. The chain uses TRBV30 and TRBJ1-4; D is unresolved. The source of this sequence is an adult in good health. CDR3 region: CAWSVTTYGNEKLFF. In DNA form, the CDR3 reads TGTGCCTGGAGTGTAACCACTTATGGTAATGAAAAACTGTTTTTT.